This TCR beta chain is drawn from a study of blood T cells in healthy people across ages. The wider study: Per two T cells, about one barcoded beta molecule was captured through template switching.

Looked up from germline, CDR1 is GTSNPN and CDR2 is SVGIG (reference sequence). V dropped 4 bases and J dropped 13; count of bases not matched to a gene: 7. CDR3 length: 11 residues. Donors ranged from about 6 to 90 years old and were healthy Caucasians in Russia. Broader study findings: Lack of knowledge of donor CMV status possibly confounded expanded clonotype changes.

As regards this clonotype: Its antigen remains unidentified.

It was with a sample-barcoded 5' primer and a J-beta primer mix that a second PCR of roughly 7 to 12 cycles was run. One entry per CDR3 protein results from TCRdb running MiXCR on the 5' RACE reads. The sample comprises 600,000 or so distinct CDR3 sequences, approximately 30% of which are singletons, and more than 15% rests with the top ten. The chain employs TRBV30 and TRBJ2-5; 9 positions match TRBD1. Sequencing was performed on blood. The clonotype originates from a woman older than 75 in good health. CDR3 residues: CAWTRTGAAYF. DNA for the CDR3: TGTGCCTGGACCCGGACAGGGGCCGCGTACTTC.